This is a list of T cell receptor beta chains from one sample in a study of blood T cell repertoires in COVID-19. Repertoires were generated with immunoSEQ multiplex PCR, while TCRdb's copy carries only in-frame clones and drops some. The sample carries around 140,000 clones, about three quarters recorded once. The sequenced material came from peripheral blood. These receptors came from a man aged 50 or older with acute or convalescent COVID-19. Each CDR3 is given with its conserved first and last residue. The D gene is left open where the match is weak. Clone size is given for some rows only: seen once, a few or many times, or a class if the clone is expanded.

-	TRBJ2-7	TRBD1	TRBV11-2	TGTGCCAGCAGGGGATGGGACAGGGTTTACGAGCAGTACTTC	CASRGWDRVYEQYF
few	TRBJ2-1	TRBD2	TRBV11-2	TGTGCCAGCAGCTTAGTGCGGGGGGGCTACAATGAGCAGTTCTTC	CASSLVRGGYNEQFF
-	TRBJ2-1	TRBD2	TRBV3-1/TRBV3-2	TGTGCCAGCAGCCAAAGAGCGGGGGGATCGGTCAATGAGCAGTTCTTC	CASSQRAGGSVNEQFF
-	TRBJ2-7	-	TRBV5-1	TGCGCCAGCAGCTCCCCACCGGGTGAGCAGTACTTC	CASSSPPGEQYF
-	TRBJ1-4	-	TRBV29-1	TGCAGCGGGACAGCAACTAATGAAAAACTGTTTTTT	CSGTATNEKLFF
-	TRBJ2-7	TRBD1	TRBV30	TGTGCCTGGAGTGGGACAGGTTACTACGAGCAGTACTTC	CAWSGTGYYEQYF
-	TRBJ2-2	-	TRBV5-5	TGTGCCAGCAGCCCAGAGACAGAGAACACCGGGGAGCTGTTTTTT	CASSPETENTGELFF
-	TRBJ1-3	-	TRBV2	TGTGCCAGCGGGAGCTCTGGAAACACCATATATTTT	CASGSSGNTIYF
-	TRBJ1-1	-	TRBV14	TGTGCCAGCAGCCAACGTGCCGGGGTCGGGAACACTGAAGCTTTCTTT	CASSQRAGVGNTEAFF
-	TRBJ2-1	TRBD2	TRBV12-3/TRBV12-4	TGTGCCAGCAGTTTGTTAGCGGGGGGAGGGCAGTTCTTC	CASSLLAGGGQFF
-	TRBJ2-1	-	TRBV19	TGTGCCAGTAGTATACCAGGCCTCAATGAGCAGTTCTTC	CASSIPGLNEQFF
-	TRBJ1-1	-	TRBV3-1/TRBV3-2	TGTGCCAGCAGCCAAGCGGGAGGGGACACTGAAGCTTTCTTT	CASSQAGGDTEAFF
-	TRBJ2-3	-	TRBV11-3	TGTGCCAGCAGCCCACCCGGTCGGGGCACAGATACGCAGTATTTT	CASSPPGRGTDTQYF
-	TRBJ2-3	TRBD1	TRBV20-1	TGCAGTGCTAGTGGGACAGGGACCACAGATACGCAGTATTTT	CSASGTGTTDTQYF
-	TRBJ1-4	TRBD1	TRBV5-1	TGCGCCAGCAGCTATAGACAGGGTCAAGAAAAACTGTTTTTT	CASSYRQGQEKLFF
-	TRBJ1-1	TRBD1	TRBV19	TGTGCCAGTACCCTCTACCAGGGGGTCTGGAACACTGAAGCTTTCTTT	CASTLYQGVWNTEAFF
-	TRBJ2-4	-	TRBV30	TGTGCCTGGAAACAGTTACTAGCCAAAAACATTCAGTACTTC	CAWKQLLAKNIQYF
-	TRBJ1-5	-	TRBV6-7	TGTGCCAGCAGTTACTCGGGGAGGGGGATCTGGCAGCCCCAGCATTTT	CASSYSGRGIWQPQHF
few	TRBJ1-2	-	TRBV28	TGTGCCAGCAGAACCCTGGGACAAATTTCGTTTGGCTACACCTTC	CASRTLGQISFGYTF
many	TRBJ2-3	TRBD1	TRBV11-2	TGTGCCAGCAGCCCAGAGGGGGCGGTCGCAGATACGCAGTATTTT	CASSPEGAVADTQYF
-	TRBJ2-3	-	TRBV28	TGTGCCAGCAGTTCGCCAGGGGGGCTAACCACAGATACGCAGTATTTT	CASSSPGGLTTDTQYF
few	TRBJ2-3	-	TRBV2	TGTGCCAGCATAGAACTAGCTATAGGCACAGATACGCAGTATTTT	CASIELAIGTDTQYF
-	TRBJ2-1	-	TRBV27	TGTGCCAGCAGGAAATCACAGGGTATCAATGAGCAGTTCTTC	CASRKSQGINEQFF
-	TRBJ1-2	-	TRBV30	TGTGCCTGGAGTCCAGGGGACGGATCAAACTATGGCTACACCTTC	CAWSPGDGSNYGYTF
-	TRBJ2-3	TRBD1	TRBV5-4	TGTGCCAGCAGTCCAGGGGGCATTAGCACAGATACGCAGTATTTT	CASSPGGISTDTQYF
-	TRBJ1-5	-	TRBV2	TGTGCCAGCGAAGGAGCAAGCAATCAGCCCCAGCATTTT	CASEGASNQPQHF
-	TRBJ2-1	TRBD1	TRBV5-1	TGCGCCAGCAGCTGGGACAGGGAGGCCTACAATGAGCAGTTCTTC	CASSWDREAYNEQFF
-	TRBJ1-2	TRBD1	TRBV14	TGTGCCAGCAGCCCTCTCCAAACACGACAGGGACTTTATGGCTACACCTTC	CASSPLQTRQGLYGYTF
once	TRBJ1-3	-	TRBV18	TGTGCCAGCTCTCTCCGGACAGATATCGGAAACACCATATATTTT	CASSLRTDIGNTIYF
-	TRBJ2-1	TRBD2	TRBV6-4	TGTGCCAGCAGCCGACCGAGCGGGGGGTCTAGTGAGCAGTTCTTC	CASSRPSGGSSEQFF
few	TRBJ2-5	-	TRBV21-1	TGTGGCAGGGCCCCCAAGTTAAAACAGTACTTC	CGRAPKLKQYF
few	TRBJ1-5	TRBD1	TRBV5-6	TGTGCCAGCAGCCCCAACCAGGGGGCAGGCAATCAGCCCCAGCATTTT	CASSPNQGAGNQPQHF
-	TRBJ2-3	TRBD1	TRBV27	TGTGCCAGCAGCTACCACCGGGGACAGGGGGCAGTAGATACGCAGTATTTT	CASSYHRGQGAVDTQYF
-	TRBJ1-2	TRBD1	TRBV6-5	TGTGCCAGCAGTTACCTCCCGGACAGGGGGTTTGGCTACACCTTC	CASSYLPDRGFGYTF
-	TRBJ2-7	-	TRBV7-9	TGTGCCAGCAGCTCCGGGATCTACGAGCAGTACTTC	CASSSGIYEQYF
-	TRBJ2-3	-	TRBV3-1/TRBV3-2	TGTGCCAGCAGCCTCCCTAGCACAGATACGCAGTATTTT	CASSLPSTDTQYF
many	TRBJ2-3	TRBD1	TRBV5-1	TGCGCCAGCAGCACTGGGACAGGGGGGGTGATCGGCACAGATACGCAGTATTTT	CASSTGTGGVIGTDTQYF
-	TRBJ2-3	-	TRBV10-1	TGCGCCAGCGGGGCTGGGGATACGCAGTATTTT	CASGAGDTQYF
-	TRBJ2-2	-	TRBV18	TGTGCCAGCTCACCGAGACGGGATGGTAACACCGGGGAGCTGTTTTTT	CASSPRRDGNTGELFF
-	TRBJ2-5	-	TRBV9	TGTGCCAGCAGCGGGGGCCCACAAGAGACCCAGTACTTC	CASSGGPQETQYF
-	TRBJ1-4	TRBD1	TRBV12-3/TRBV12-4	TGTGCCACACGCCAGGGGGCGGGTGAAAAACTGTTTTTT	CATRQGAGEKLFF
-	TRBJ1-1	-	TRBV6-5	TGTGCCAGCAGTTCTCAGGAGAACACTGAAGCTTTCTTT	CASSSQENTEAFF
-	TRBJ2-3	TRBD2	TRBV29-1	TGCAGCGTTGAAGGAGCGGGGGGCCCCGGAGATACGCAGTATTTT	CSVEGAGGPGDTQYF
-	TRBJ2-2	TRBD1	TRBV14	TGTGCCAGCAGCCACACCCCGGGACAGGCGAACACCGGGGAGCTGTTTTTT	CASSHTPGQANTGELFF
-	TRBJ2-5	TRBD2	TRBV15	TGTGCCACCAGCAGAGATATTGGGACTAGCGGGGGGGCCGGGGAGACCCAGTACTTC	CATSRDIGTSGGAGETQYF
-	TRBJ1-2	TRBD1	TRBV5-5	TGTGCCAGCAGCGCGACAGGGGGCTCGTCCTATGGCTACACCTTC	CASSATGGSSYGYTF
-	TRBJ2-1	TRBD2	TRBV6-4	TGTGCCAGCAGCAGCGGGGGGGATGAGCAGTTCTTC	CASSSGGDEQFF
few	TRBJ2-3	-	TRBV13	TGTGCCAGCAGCTTAGTAAGCACAGATACGCAGTATTTT	CASSLVSTDTQYF
-	TRBJ1-5	TRBD1	TRBV5-1	TGCGCCAGCAGTCCAGGGGGCGGTTTTGGGAGCAATCAGCCCCAGCATTTT	CASSPGGGFGSNQPQHF
few	TRBJ2-3	-	TRBV4-2	TGTGCCAGCAGCCAAGGCCAGAGCACAGATACGCAGTATTTT	CASSQGQSTDTQYF
-	TRBJ2-5	-	TRBV4-1	TGCGCCAGCAGCCACCACCCAGGGAGGGGGGCCTCGAGCGAGACCCAGTACTTC	CASSHHPGRGASSETQYF
-	TRBJ2-2	-	TRBV6-1	TGTGCCAGCAGTGAATATTTCGCGAACACCGGGGAGCTGTTTTTT	CASSEYFANTGELFF
-	TRBJ2-2	-	TRBV2	TGTGCCAGCAGAAGGGACTTGGCGAACACCGGGGAGCTGTTTTTT	CASRRDLANTGELFF
-	TRBJ1-5	-	TRBV7-6	TGTGCCAGCAGCTTATCGCCAGGTGGTCAGCCCCAGCATTTT	CASSLSPGGQPQHF
-	TRBJ2-5	-	TRBV5-1	TGCGCCAGCAATCCCCAAGGGGGGGCCGTGGAGACCCAGTACTTC	CASNPQGGAVETQYF
-	TRBJ1-3	-	TRBV28	TGTGCCAGCAGTTCCATTTCCAAAGCGACGGGATCCTCTGGAAACACCATATATTTT	CASSSISKATGSSGNTIYF